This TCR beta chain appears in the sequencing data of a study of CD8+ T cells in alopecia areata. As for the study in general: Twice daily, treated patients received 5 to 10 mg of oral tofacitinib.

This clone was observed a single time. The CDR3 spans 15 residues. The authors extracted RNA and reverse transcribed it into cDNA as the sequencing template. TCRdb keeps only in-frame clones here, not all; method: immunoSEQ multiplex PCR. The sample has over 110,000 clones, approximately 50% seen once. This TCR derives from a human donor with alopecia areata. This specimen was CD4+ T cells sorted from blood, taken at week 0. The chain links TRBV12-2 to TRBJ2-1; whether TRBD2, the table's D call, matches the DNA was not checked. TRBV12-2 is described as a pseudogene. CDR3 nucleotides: TGTGCAAGTCGCACCGGGATCAGCTCCTACAATGAGCAGTTCTTC. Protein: CASRTGISSYNEQFF.